Following are 3 T cell receptor beta chains from one sample sequenced in a study of control samples from healthy donors and cancer patients. Measured with immunoSEQ multiplex PCR; TCRdb has only the in-frame clones, and not every one. This sample has 82,000 or so clones; 94% occur once, and the top ten carry around 5%. Material for sequencing was blood. The receptors shown here come from a young woman in good health.

The chain uses TRBV2 and TRBJ1-1; no definite D call. The CDR3 contains 13 residues. Trimming left V 4 bases short and J 5 bases short, with 11 bases between. Germline V CDR1 and CDR2: SNHLY, FYNNEI. The CDR3 spells CASSGGKGTEAFF. CDR3 coding DNA: TGTGCCAGCAGTGGGGGTAAGGGTACTGAAGCTTTCTTT.

J is TRBJ1-1 and V is TRBV7-3; TRBD1 matches at 7 bases. With V trimmed by 4 bases and J by 7 bases, 9 bases remained unmatched. Germline V gene sequence: CDR1 SGHTA, CDR2 FQGTGA. CDR3 length: 14 residues. This CDR3 reads CASSSQEDRSEAFF. DNA of the CDR3: TGTGCCAGCAGCTCCCAAGAGGACAGGAGTGAAGCTTTCTTT.

The chain links TRBV9 to TRBJ2-5, with TRBD2 matching over 7 bases. This CDR3 is built from 16 residues. The germline CDR1 and CDR2 sequences are SGDLS and YYNGEE. The ends lost 4 bases at V and 5 bases at J; junction bases unmatched: 14. In nucleotides, the CDR3 is TGTGCCAGCAGCCCGCCGACGCGGGGGTTTGGCGAGACCCAGTACTTC. It specifies CASSPPTRGFGETQYF.